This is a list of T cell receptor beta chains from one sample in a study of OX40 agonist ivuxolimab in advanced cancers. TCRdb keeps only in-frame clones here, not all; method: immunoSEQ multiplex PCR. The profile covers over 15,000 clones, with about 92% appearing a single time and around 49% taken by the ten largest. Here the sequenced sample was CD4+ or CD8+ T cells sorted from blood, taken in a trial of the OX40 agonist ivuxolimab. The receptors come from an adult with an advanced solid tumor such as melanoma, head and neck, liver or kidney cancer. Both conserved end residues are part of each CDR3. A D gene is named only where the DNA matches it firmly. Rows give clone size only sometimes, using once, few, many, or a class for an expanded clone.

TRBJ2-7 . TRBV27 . CASSLTRLGEQYF TGTGCCAGCAGTTTAACCAGGCTTGGCGAGCAGTACTTC
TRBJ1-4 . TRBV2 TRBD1 CASRGGQGINEKLFF TGTGCCAGCAGAGGTGGACAGGGGATCAATGAAAAACTGTTTTTT
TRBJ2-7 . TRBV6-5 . CATRQYYEQYF TGTGCCACCAGACAATACTACGAGCAGTACTTC
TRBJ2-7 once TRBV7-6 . CASSLGEGQTYEQYF TGTGCCAGCAGTTTGGGGGAGGGACAAACCTACGAGCAGTACTTC
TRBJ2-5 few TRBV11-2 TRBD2 CASRSQAGVLETQYF TGTGCCAGCAGATCGCAGGCGGGAGTTTTGGAGACCCAGTACTTC
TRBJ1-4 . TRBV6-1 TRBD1 CASRLTGDEKLFF TGTGCCAGCAGACTGACAGGGGATGAAAAACTGTTTTTT
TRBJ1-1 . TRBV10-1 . CASSKDVRTEAFF TGCGCCAGCAGTAAAGACGTACGGACTGAAGCTTTCTTT
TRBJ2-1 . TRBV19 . CASTMGNEQFF TGTGCCAGTACCATGGGCAATGAGCAGTTCTTC
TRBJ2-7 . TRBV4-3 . CASSPGTGSVNEQYF TGCGCCAGCAGCCCCGGAACAGGGTCCGTCAACGAGCAGTACTTC
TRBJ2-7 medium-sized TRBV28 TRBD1 CASSPTGDWYEQYF TGTGCCAGCAGTCCGACAGGGGATTGGTACGAGCAGTACTTC
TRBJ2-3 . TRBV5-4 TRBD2 CASSWSIAGDRTDTQYF TGTGCCAGCAGCTGGAGTATAGCGGGAGATCGGACAGATACGCAGTATTTT
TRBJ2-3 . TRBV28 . CASSVGNTDTQYF TGTGCCAGCAGTGTTGGGAACACAGATACGCAGTATTTT
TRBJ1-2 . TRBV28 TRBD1 CASSFGTGGRVGYGYTF TGTGCCAGCAGTTTTGGGACAGGGGGCCGGGTAGGCTATGGCTACACCTTC
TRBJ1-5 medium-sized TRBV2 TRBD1 CASSRDSGNQPQHF TGTGCCAGCAGCCGGGACAGCGGTAATCAGCCCCAGCATTTT
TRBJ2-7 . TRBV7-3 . CASSSGSRGEQYF TGTGCCAGCAGCTCGGGTTCTCGGGGCGAGCAGTACTTC
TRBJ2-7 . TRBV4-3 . CASSQGLVYEQYF TGCGCCAGCAGCCAAGGTTTGGTCTACGAGCAGTACTTC
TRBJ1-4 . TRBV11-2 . CASSSFGAQIFEKLFF TGTGCCAGCAGCTCCTTCGGGGCGCAGATTTTTGAAAAACTGTTTTTT